The sequence of this TCR beta chain was determined in a study of T-cell reconstitution after alpha-beta-depleted transplantation in children (dated by TCRdb to 2016 to 2018). Context from the whole study: Using TCR repertoire profiling, the study quantitatively followed how T-cell immune reconstitution unfolded in children after TCRalphabeta/CD19-depleted allogeneic hematopoietic cell transplantation. The full study reports these points: About two months after transplant, the apparently early recovery of alphabetaT-cell counts reportedly depended on just several hundred clones that had expanded rapidly and came from non-depleted graft cells. Hyperexpanded clone frequencies declined over subsequent months; after one year, T-cell counts and TCRbeta diversity were mostly attributed to newly produced T cells. The high TCRbeta diversity at day 60 in some patients was ascribed to recipient T cells and intrathymic progenitors that had survived conditioning.

Taken with the paper, the label for treatment or condition translates to: allogeneic hematopoietic cell transplantation with graft depleted of TCRalphabeta T cells and CD19 B cells. Transplant recipients were children who received TCRalphabeta/CD19-depleted allogeneic hematopoietic cell grafts. This clonotype was counted a few times. Its recognized antigen is unknown. Base qualities are not provided; no much larger clone lies one nucleotide away. The library was generated by PCR. The run used an Illumina HiSeq 2500. TCR library preparation used molecular barcoding, with unique molecular identifiers applied to normalize quantification of the TCRbeta repertoire. Using fastp trimming at Q25 and MiXCR clonotype assembly, TCRdb reanalyzed the public sequencing data and kept in-frame beta chains. Under each unique CDR3 protein, matching rows form one entry showing the most common genes and DNA. This sample is represented by a few hundred thousand distinct CDR3 sequences; 10% to 15% of them were singletons. The ten largest clonotypes hold around 2.2% of the sample.

The germline V gene encodes CDR1 SGHRS and CDR2 YFSETQ. From cysteine to phenylalanine, the CDR3 is 15 amino acids long. Only the CDR3 DNA is retained, 45 bases long and in frame from the first base. Trimming removed 0 bases from V and 2 bases from J, leaving 9 bases between the germline ends. This sequence uses TRBV5-1 and TRBJ2-1; the D gene is unclear. The sequence was collected from a male patient aged 10 to 17 who had a stem cell transplant for acute myeloid leukemia, so the T cells may come from the graft donor. This specimen consisted of PBMCs, mostly from graft donor cells, obtained 360 days after TCRalphabeta/CD19-depleted stem cell transplant. The CDR3 sequence is CASSLGENPYNEQFF. The sequenced DNA is TGCGCCAGCAGCTTGGGTGAGAACCCCTACAATGAGCAGTTCTTC. Beyond the CDR3, the reference TRBV5-1 and TRBJ2-1 genes provide the residues; the full variable domain reads: KAGVTQTPRYLIKTRGQQVTLSCSPISGHRSVSWYQQTPGQGLQFLFEYFSETQRNKGNFPGRFSGRQFSNSRSEMNVSTLELGDSALYLCASSLGENPYNEQFFGPGTRLTVL.